The sequence of this T cell receptor (beta chain) was determined in a study of vaccination and CD4 T cells after COVID-19. TCRdb called the PCR reads again in MiXCR, with one record for every CDR3 protein. This table has some 21,000 distinct CDR3 sequences, about 60% appearing once. Trimming pared 3 bases from V and 7 bases from J, leaving 13 bases between. The CDR3 consists of 14 residues. The sequence derives from a human donor who had recovered from COVID-19. This sample comprised CD4+ T cells from blood, obtained before SARS-CoV-2 vaccination. The chain couples TRBV12-3 or TRBV12-4 to TRBJ2-1; D might be TRBD1 or TRBD2, each matching 5 bases. The DNA of the CDR3 is TGTGCCAGCAGTTTTTTAGGTGGGGGAAATGAGCAGTTCTTC. Translation: CASSFLGGGNEQFF.